The 21 T cell receptor beta chains below all came from one sample that was sequenced in a study of T cells after yellow fever vaccination. In TCRdb, the 5' RACE reads were re-called with MiXCR into one record per CDR3 protein. This table holds nearly 30,000 distinct CDR3 sequences, about 4.7% found once. This material consisted of CD8+ T cells sorted from PBMCs, taken 10 days after the yellow fever booster vaccination. The receptors derive from a man aged 25 to 40 who received the YFV17D yellow fever vaccine.

V usage is TRBV15 and J usage is TRBJ2-7, with TRBD2 as a possible D gene (5 bases). The V and J ends lost 1 base and 1 base respectively, with 11 bases between them. CDR1 LNHNV and CDR2 YYDKDF come from the germline V gene (reference sequence). The CDR3 is 15 amino acids. The chain's CDR3 is CATSRGRGGSYEQYF. The CDR3 DNA follows: TGTGCCACCAGCAGAGGCCGGGGTGGGTCCTACGAGCAGTACTTC.

This clonotype was counted at least ten times. The chain uses TRBV6-2 or TRBV6-3 and TRBJ2-5; D ambiguous. The ends were cut back, 2 bases at V and 2 bases at J, with 9 bases in the middle. Germline V gene sequence: CDR1 MNHEY, CDR2 SVGEGT. The length of the CDR3 is 14 residues. The CDR3 is CASSYVTTQETQYF. In nucleotides, the CDR3 is TGTGCCAGCAGTTACGTGACAACACAAGAGACCCAGTACTTC.

This clonotype showed up many times. V gene TRBV14 combines with J gene TRBJ2-1, with 8 bases that match TRBD2. The length of the CDR3 is 16 residues. V was clipped by 0 bases and J by 6 bases; unmatched bases: 7. Germline V CDR1 and CDR2: SGHDN, FVKESK. CDR3 coding DNA: TGTGCCAGCAGCCAAGATATAGCGGGGAGTTTCAATGAGCAGTTCTTC. It specifies CASSQDIAGSFNEQFF.

Many counts were recorded for this clonotype. The chain couples TRBV30 to TRBJ2-7; D may match TRBD1 or TRBD2 (5 bases each). Germline V gives CDR1 GTSNPN, CDR2 SVGIG (reference sequence). The V end lost 0 bases, the J end lost 3 bases, and 12 bases lay between the germline ends. The CDR3 loop spans 14 amino acids. The CDR3 sequence: CAWSVGDLDYEQYF. Written as DNA, the CDR3 is TGTGCCTGGAGTGTAGGGGACCTGGACTACGAGCAGTACTTC.

Many counts were recorded for this clonotype. This chain connects TRBV6-5 to TRBJ2-3; the match to TRBD2 covers 12 bases. Trimming took 2 bases from V and 1 from J; bases not matched to a gene: 7. The germline CDR1 and CDR2 sequences are MNHEY and SVGAGI. CDR3 length: 18 amino acids. CDR3 in amino acids: CASSYVTSGSYGTDTQYF. CDR3 nucleotides: TGTGCCAGCAGTTACGTGACTAGCGGGAGTTACGGCACAGATACGCAGTATTTT.

This clonotype was seen many times. The chain joins TRBV5-1 to TRBJ2-1; D might be TRBD1 (5 bases). V lost 0 bases to trimming and J lost 2 bases, with 15 bases between them. In germline, CDR1 is SGHRS, CDR2 YFSETQ. The CDR3 covers 17 residues. CDR3 bases: TGCGCCAGCAGCTTGGTTCTCCAGGGCCGTACCTACAATGAGCAGTTCTTC. It specifies CASSLVLQGRTYNEQFF.

This clonotype appeared many times. The genes are TRBV4-1 and TRBJ2-2; 7 nucleotides agree with TRBD2. This CDR3 is built from 16 residues. CDR1 and CDR2 from the germline V gene are MGHRA and YSYEKL. Trimming took 4 bases from V and 1 from J; bases not matched to a gene: 6. CDR3 DNA sequence: TGCGCCAGCAGCCCCATTAGCGGGCTGAACACCGGGGAGCTGTTTTTT. Its protein product is CASSPISGLNTGELFF.

This clonotype occurred many times. V usage is TRBV5-1 and J usage is TRBJ2-5; D may be TRBD1 (5 bases). Germline lookup yields CDR1 SGHRS and CDR2 YFSETQ. The CDR3 totals 15 residues. The V end lost 5 bases, the J end lost 0 bases, and 14 bases lay between the germline ends. CDR3 in amino acids: CASSYTDSYQETQYF. CDR3 bases: TGCGCCAGCAGTTACACTGACAGCTACCAAGAGACCCAGTACTTC.

This clonotype was detected many times. V usage is TRBV24-1 and J usage is TRBJ2-1; 13 nucleotides line up with TRBD2. Germline V gives CDR1 KGHDR, CDR2 SFDVKD. The trim removed 3 bases at V and 5 bases at J, leaving 3 bases unmatched. CDR3 size: 16 residues. The CDR3, as DNA: TGTGCCACCAGTGATATTGGACTAGCGGGAGACAATGAGCAGTTCTTC. Its translation: CATSDIGLAGDNEQFF.

This clonotype was observed many times. V gene TRBV29-1 combines with J gene TRBJ2-1, with 7 bases that match TRBD1. CDR1 and CDR2 from the germline V gene are SQVTM and ANQGSEA. V shed 3 bases and J 3 bases; nucleotides not matched to a gene: 11. There are 16 residues in the CDR3. Here the CDR3 reads CSVEGILTGLYNEQFF. In nucleotides, the CDR3 is TGCAGCGTTGAGGGTATACTGACAGGGCTCTACAATGAGCAGTTCTTC.

This clonotype was found many times. The chain recombines TRBV20-1 with TRBJ2-7; D gene unclear. Germline lookup yields CDR1 DFQATT and CDR2 SNEGSKA (reference sequence). The length of the CDR3 is 13 residues. With 6 bases removed from V and 0 bases from J, the gap between germline ends came to 12 bases. CDR3 sequence (DNA): TGCAGTGCCGCCCGTGCGGACTCCTACGAGCAGTACTTC. The encoded protein is CSAARADSYEQYF.

This clonotype has ten or more counts. The chain recombines TRBV6-5 with TRBJ2-7; 7 positions match TRBD2. After removal of 2 bases from V and 2 bases from J, the junction contained 0 bases not matched to a gene. This CDR3 is built from 13 residues. The germline CDR1 and CDR2 sequences are MNHEY and SVGAGI. DNA of the CDR3: TGTGCCAGCAGTTACGGGACTACCTACGAGCAGTACTTC. Translating it yields CASSYGTTYEQYF.

In this sample, this clonotype turned up many times. The chain couples TRBV7-9 to TRBJ1-1; D is unclear. The germline V and J ends were trimmed by 1 base and 1 base, with 7 bases remaining between them. CDR3 length: 14 amino acids. Germline V CDR1 and CDR2: SEHNR, FQNEAQ (reference sequence). DNA for the CDR3: TGTGCCAGCAGCTTAGTACGTGGGAACACTGAAGCTTTCTTT. Protein sequence: CASSLVRGNTEAFF.

This clonotype came up many times. The V gene is TRBV5-1, the J gene TRBJ2-5, with 7 bases that match TRBD2. CDR1 is SGHRS, CDR2 YFSETQ, per germline. The CDR3 loop spans 19 amino acids. Trimming at V came to 4 bases and at J to 0 bases, leaving 18 bases not matched to a gene. CDR3 in DNA: TGCGCCAGCAGCGGCGGACTAGGGGAACCTAAATTATACCAAGAGACCCAGTACTTC. Its translation: CASSGGLGEPKLYQETQYF.

This clonotype was counted at least ten times. The chain carries TRBV2 and TRBJ2-3, with 7 bases lining up with TRBD2. The CDR3 runs 15 residues. CDR1 is SNHLY, CDR2 FYNNEI, per germline. Germline trimming cut 6 bases from V and 0 bases from J; bases unmatched to any gene: 6. CDR3 protein: CASSPGTISTDTQYF. The CDR3 DNA sequence: TGTGCCAGCAGCCCCGGGACTATTAGCACAGATACGCAGTATTTT.

This clonotype was counted ten times or more. J is TRBJ2-1 and V is TRBV11-2; the match to TRBD2 covers 7 bases. Germline V gene data show CDR1 as SGHAT and CDR2 as FQNNGV. The CDR3 contains 15 residues. Trimming took 5 bases from V and 2 from J; bases not matched to a gene: 6. CDR3 sequence reads: CASSNGLVPYNEQFF. As DNA, the CDR3 is TGTGCCAGCAGCAACGGACTAGTTCCCTACAATGAGCAGTTCTTC.

The sample holds many counts of this clonotype. The chain employs TRBV5-1 and TRBJ1-2; a possible D gene is TRBD1 (5 bases). Trimming removed 1 base at V and 8 bases at J, with 12 bases between. The CDR3 extends over 13 amino acids. Germline V gene data show CDR1 as SGHRS and CDR2 as YFSETQ. The CDR3 is CASSLFGTEGYTF. The CDR3 DNA reads as TGCGCCAGCAGCTTGTTCGGGACGGAGGGCTACACCTTC.

Many counts were recorded for this clonotype. The rearrangement links TRBV18 to TRBJ2-7; 8 bases map to TRBD2. Germline V gene data show CDR1 as KGHSH and CDR2 as LQKENI. The CDR3 is made up of 14 amino acids. After removal of 3 bases from V and 3 bases from J, the junction contained 4 bases not matched to a gene. The CDR3 DNA reads TGTGCCAGCTCACCTGAGGGACTAGTCTACGAGCAGTACTTC. Protein sequence: CASSPEGLVYEQYF. Using reference TRBV18 and TRBJ2-7 for the parts outside the CDR3, the full variable domain is NAGVMQNPRHLVRRRGQEARLRCSPMKGHSHVYWYRQLPEEGLKFMVYLQKENIIDESGMPKERFSAEFPKEGPSILRIQQVVRGDSAAYFCASSPEGLVYEQYFGPGTRLTVT.

This chain joins TRBV3-1 and TRBJ2-1; D is ambiguous. From germline, CDR1 is LGHDT and CDR2 YNNKEL (reference sequence). The CDR3 loop spans 11 amino acids. V dropped 8 bases and J dropped 6 bases, with 8 bases sitting between them. The CDR3 protein is CASGWSNEQFF. CDR3 bases: TGTGCCAGCGGCTGGAGCAATGAGCAGTTCTTC.

This clonotype was observed at least ten times. This chain uses TRBV25-1 with TRBJ2-1; 10 positions agree with TRBD1. The CDR3 has 16 residues. CDR1 is MGHDK, CDR2 SYGVNS, per germline. V lost 5 bases to trimming and J lost 3 bases; unmatched junction nucleotides: 7. CDR3 nucleotide sequence: TGTGCCAGCAGTCCAACTGGGACAGGGGTCTACAATGAGCAGTTCTTC. It yields the protein CASSPTGTGVYNEQFF.

This clonotype was observed at least ten times. The chain couples TRBV7-8 to TRBJ2-6; D is uncertain. The CDR3 spans 15 residues. The germline gives CDR1 SGHVS, CDR2 FQNEAQ. Trimming stripped 5 bases from V and 0 bases from J, with 8 bases between. Here the CDR3 reads CASSLLSSGANVLTF. In DNA, the CDR3 is TGTGCCAGCAGCCTCTTAAGCTCTGGGGCCAACGTCCTGACTTTC.